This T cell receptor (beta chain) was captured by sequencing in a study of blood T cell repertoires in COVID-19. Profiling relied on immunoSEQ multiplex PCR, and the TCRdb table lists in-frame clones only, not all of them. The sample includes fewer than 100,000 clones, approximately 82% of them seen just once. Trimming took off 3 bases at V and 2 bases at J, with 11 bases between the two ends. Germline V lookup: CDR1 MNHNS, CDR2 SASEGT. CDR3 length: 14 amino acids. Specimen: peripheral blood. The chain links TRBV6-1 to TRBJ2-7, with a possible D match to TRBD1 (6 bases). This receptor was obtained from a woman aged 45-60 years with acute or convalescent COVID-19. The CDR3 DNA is TGTGCCAGCAGTGATTCAGGGGCGACCTACGAGCAGTACTTC. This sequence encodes CASSDSGATYEQYF.